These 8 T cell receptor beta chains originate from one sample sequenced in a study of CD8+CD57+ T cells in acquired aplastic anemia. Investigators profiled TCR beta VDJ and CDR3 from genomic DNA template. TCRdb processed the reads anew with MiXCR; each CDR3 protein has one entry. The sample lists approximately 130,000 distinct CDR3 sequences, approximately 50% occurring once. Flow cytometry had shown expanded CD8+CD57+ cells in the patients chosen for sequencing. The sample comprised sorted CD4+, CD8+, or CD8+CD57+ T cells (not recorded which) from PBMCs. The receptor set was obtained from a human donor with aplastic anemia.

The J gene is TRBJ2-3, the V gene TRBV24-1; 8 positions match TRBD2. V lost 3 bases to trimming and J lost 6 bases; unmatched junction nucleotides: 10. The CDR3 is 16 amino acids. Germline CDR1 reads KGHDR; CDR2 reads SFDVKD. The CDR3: CATSDPSSGLSDTQYF. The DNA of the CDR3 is TGTGCCACCAGTGATCCCTCTAGCGGGCTTAGTGATACGCAGTATTTT.

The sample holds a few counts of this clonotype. CDR3 bases: TGTGCCAGCGGACTAGCGGGAGGGAATGAGCAGTTCTTC. Protein sequence: CASGLAGGNEQFF. The V call is TRBV9, the J call TRBJ2-1; 15 bases agree with TRBD2. Looked up from germline, CDR1 is SGDLS and CDR2 is YYNGEE. CDR3 size: 13 residues. V was clipped by 7 bases and J by 7 bases; unmatched bases: 0.

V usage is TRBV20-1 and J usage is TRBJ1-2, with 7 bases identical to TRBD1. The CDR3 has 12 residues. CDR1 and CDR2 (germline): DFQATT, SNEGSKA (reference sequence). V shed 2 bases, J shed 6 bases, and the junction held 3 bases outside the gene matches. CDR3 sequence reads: CSARRQGHGYTF. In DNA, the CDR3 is TGCAGTGCTAGACGACAGGGACATGGCTACACCTTC.

CDR3 nucleotides: TGTGCCAGCAGTCGCCGGGCAGTGGACACCTCAGAGACCCAGTACTTC. It specifies CASSRRAVDTSETQYF. V usage is TRBV25-1 and J usage is TRBJ2-5; possible D gene TRBD1, 5 bases. This CDR3 contains 16 residues. The germline V and J ends were trimmed by 5 bases and 4 bases, with 20 bases remaining between them. Germline-derived CDR1 and CDR2 are MGHDK and SYGVNS.

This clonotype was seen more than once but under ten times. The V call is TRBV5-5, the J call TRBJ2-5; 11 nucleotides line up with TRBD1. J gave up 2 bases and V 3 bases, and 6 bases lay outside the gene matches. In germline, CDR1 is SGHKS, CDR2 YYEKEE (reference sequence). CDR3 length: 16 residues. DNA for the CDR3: TGTGCCAGCAGCTCCCGGGACAGGGGGGCTCAAGAGACCCAGTACTTC. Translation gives CASSSRDRGAQETQYF.

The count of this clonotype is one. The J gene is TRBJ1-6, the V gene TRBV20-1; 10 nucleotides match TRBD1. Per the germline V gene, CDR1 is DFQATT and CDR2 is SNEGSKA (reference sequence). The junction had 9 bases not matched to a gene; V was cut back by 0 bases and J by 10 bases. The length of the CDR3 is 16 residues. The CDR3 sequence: CSARDLGTGENSPLHF. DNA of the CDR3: TGCAGTGCTAGAGATCTCGGGACAGGGGAGAACTCACCCCTCCACTTT.

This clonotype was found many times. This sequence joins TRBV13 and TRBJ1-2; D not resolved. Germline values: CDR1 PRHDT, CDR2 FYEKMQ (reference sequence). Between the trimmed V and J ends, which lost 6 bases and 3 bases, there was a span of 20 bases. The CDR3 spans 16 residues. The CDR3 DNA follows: TGTGCCAGCAGTCAAAGTGCCGCGTGGAAGGACTATGGCTACACCTTC. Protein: CASSQSAAWKDYGYTF.

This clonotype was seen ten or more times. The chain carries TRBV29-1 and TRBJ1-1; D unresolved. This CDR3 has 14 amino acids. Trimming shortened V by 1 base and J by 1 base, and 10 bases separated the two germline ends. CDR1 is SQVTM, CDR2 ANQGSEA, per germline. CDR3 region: CSVEGAGTNTEAFF. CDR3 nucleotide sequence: TGCAGCGTTGAAGGGGCGGGTACGAACACTGAAGCTTTCTTT.